The clone carrying this T cell receptor (beta chain) was seen at least ten times. This sample is drawn from a study of spatial heterogeneity in lung cancer. The time point denotes: sample taken at primary tumor resection. Without sorting, whole RNA was sequenced from tumor, nontumor lung or frozen PBMC. There were 65 or so donors, all of them untreated patients with early-stage non-small cell lung cancer. The study tagged each TCR cDNA molecule with a unique molecular identifier. TCRdb redid the calling of the 5' RACE reads with MiXCR, one entry per CDR3 protein. The data show some 12,000 distinct CDR3 sequences, roughly 6.2% seen once. Unmatched junction bases numbered 3, after V lost 0 bases and J lost 5 bases. The CDR3 consists of 15 residues. Germline V gene sequence: CDR1 ENHRY, CDR2 SYGVKD.

The chain recombines TRBV10-3 with TRBJ1-1; the match to TRBD1 covers 10 bases. This clonotype was sampled from a male donor with early-stage non-small cell lung cancer. Sequenced material: normal lung tissue next to the tumor, taken at surgery. In nucleotides, the CDR3 is TGTGCCATCAGTGAGTCCCGGGGACAGGGGACTGAAGCTTTCTTT. Translated, it gives CAISESRGQGTEAFF.